These T cell receptor beta chains were read from a single sample in a study of blood T cell repertoires in COVID-19. Here immunoSEQ multiplex PCR was the method, and the copy in TCRdb shows in-frame clones only, minus some. The sample yields 110,000 to 150,000 clones, 80% to 90% seen once. The specimen was peripheral blood. These receptor sequences come from a woman between 50 and 59 years old with acute or convalescent COVID-19. The CDR3 runs from the conserved cysteine through the conserved F or W. Each record gives: V gene, clone size, J gene, D gene, CDR3 protein, CDR3 DNA. The D gene is left open where the match is weak. Some rows mark clone size as missing; the rest say once, few, many or name a class of expanded clone.

v_gene: TRBV18
abundance: .
j_gene: TRBJ1-6
d_gene: .
CDR3aa: CASSPSRGTQGSPLHF
CDR3nt: TGTGCCAGCTCACCAAGCCGAGGGACGCAGGGGTCACCCCTCCACTTT

v_gene: TRBV5-1
abundance: .
j_gene: TRBJ2-1
d_gene: .
CDR3aa: CASSSQRVSSYNEQFF
CDR3nt: TGCGCCAGCAGCTCCCAGCGGGTGAGCTCCTACAATGAGCAGTTCTTC

v_gene: TRBV27
abundance: .
j_gene: TRBJ1-4
d_gene: .
CDR3aa: CASSPSGESNEKLFF
CDR3nt: TGTGCCAGCAGTCCATCAGGGGAGTCTAATGAAAAACTGTTTTTT

v_gene: TRBV3-1/TRBV3-2
abundance: once
j_gene: TRBJ1-1
d_gene: .
CDR3aa: CASSQDIGAGTEAFF
CDR3nt: TGTGCCAGCAGCCAAGATATCGGGGCGGGAACTGAAGCTTTCTTT

v_gene: TRBV5-6
abundance: .
j_gene: TRBJ2-2
d_gene: TRBD2
CDR3aa: CASSRGRAGYTGELFF
CDR3nt: TGTGCCAGCAGCCGGGGTCGAGCGGGGTATACCGGGGAGCTGTTTTTT

v_gene: TRBV2
abundance: .
j_gene: TRBJ1-5
d_gene: .
CDR3aa: CASSRDFGNQPQHF
CDR3nt: TGTGCCAGCAGTCGGGACTTCGGCAATCAGCCCCAGCATTTT

v_gene: TRBV7-8
abundance: .
j_gene: TRBJ1-5
d_gene: .
CDR3aa: CASSLAGSLSPQHF
CDR3nt: TGTGCCAGCAGCTTAGCCGGGAGTCTATCGCCCCAGCATTTT

v_gene: TRBV19
abundance: .
j_gene: TRBJ1-2
d_gene: .
CDR3aa: CASSLGGPYGYTF
CDR3nt: TGTGCCAGTAGTCTCGGGGGGCCCTATGGCTACACCTTC

v_gene: TRBV4-1
abundance: .
j_gene: TRBJ1-5
d_gene: .
CDR3aa: CASSQSEGGIGNQPQHF
CDR3nt: TGCGCCAGCAGCCAAAGTGAAGGCGGGATCGGCAATCAGCCCCAGCATTTT

v_gene: TRBV2
abundance: .
j_gene: TRBJ2-1
d_gene: TRBD2
CDR3aa: CASRGGTSGSRSYNEQFF
CDR3nt: TGTGCCAGCAGGGGAGGGACTAGCGGGTCCCGCTCCTACAATGAGCAGTTCTTC

v_gene: TRBV24-1
abundance: .
j_gene: TRBJ1-2
d_gene: .
CDR3aa: CATRDSYGYTF
CDR3nt: TGTGCCACCAGGGACAGCTATGGCTACACCTTC

v_gene: TRBV27
abundance: few
j_gene: TRBJ2-3
d_gene: .
CDR3aa: CASSLRTTTDTQYF
CDR3nt: TGTGCCAGCTCACTCAGGACTACCACAGATACGCAGTATTTT

v_gene: TRBV5-6
abundance: .
j_gene: TRBJ2-7
d_gene: TRBD2
CDR3aa: CASSLDLGLAVYEQYF
CDR3nt: TGTGCCAGCAGCTTGGATTTGGGACTAGCGGTCTACGAGCAGTACTTC

v_gene: TRBV2
abundance: .
j_gene: TRBJ2-5
d_gene: .
CDR3aa: CASSRGRAQETQYF
CDR3nt: TGTGCCAGCTCAAGGGGTAGGGCCCAAGAGACCCAGTACTTC

v_gene: TRBV7-2
abundance: .
j_gene: TRBJ2-1
d_gene: .
CDR3aa: CASSLAAGESNEQFF
CDR3nt: TGTGCCAGCAGCTTAGCGGCCGGGGAGAGCAATGAGCAGTTCTTC

v_gene: TRBV15
abundance: once
j_gene: TRBJ1-1
d_gene: .
CDR3aa: CATSRDFIQVQAFF
CDR3nt: TGTGCCACCAGCAGAGATTTCATCCAGGTTCAGGCTTTCTTT

v_gene: TRBV30
abundance: .
j_gene: TRBJ1-1
d_gene: TRBD1
CDR3aa: CAWAQGALGTEAFF
CDR3nt: TGTGCCTGGGCACAGGGGGCGTTGGGCACTGAAGCTTTCTTT

v_gene: TRBV6-2/TRBV6-3
abundance: few
j_gene: TRBJ2-7
d_gene: .
CDR3aa: CASSYSSYEQYF
CDR3nt: TGTGCCAGCAGTTATAGCTCCTACGAGCAGTACTTC

v_gene: TRBV10-3
abundance: .
j_gene: TRBJ1-6
d_gene: .
CDR3aa: CAISESPQSGWNSPLHF
CDR3nt: TGTGCCATCAGTGAGTCGCCCCAGTCAGGTTGGAATTCACCCCTCCACTTT

v_gene: TRBV3-1/TRBV3-2
abundance: .
j_gene: TRBJ2-2
d_gene: .
CDR3aa: CASSQLLVQGNTGELFF
CDR3nt: TGTGCCAGCAGCCAACTTTTGGTACAGGGAAATACCGGGGAGCTGTTTTTT

v_gene: TRBV5-8
abundance: .
j_gene: TRBJ1-4
d_gene: .
CDR3aa: CASSLDPFTTNEKLFF
CDR3nt: TGTGCCAGCAGCTTGGATCCCTTTACAACTAATGAAAAACTGTTTTTT

v_gene: TRBV7-9
abundance: .
j_gene: TRBJ2-7
d_gene: TRBD1
CDR3aa: CASSSGQGAYEQYF
CDR3nt: TGTGCCAGCAGCTCCGGACAGGGGGCCTACGAGCAGTACTTC

v_gene: TRBV4-2
abundance: .
j_gene: TRBJ1-1
d_gene: .
CDR3aa: CASSQGQVGDTEAFF
CDR3nt: TGTGCCAGCAGCCAAGGACAGGTAGGGGACACTGAAGCTTTCTTT

v_gene: TRBV7-6
abundance: many
j_gene: TRBJ2-6
d_gene: .
CDR3aa: CASSIQGAGANVLTF
CDR3nt: TGTGCCAGCAGCATACAGGGAGCCGGGGCCAACGTCCTGACTTTC

v_gene: TRBV28
abundance: .
j_gene: TRBJ1-6
d_gene: TRBD1
CDR3aa: CASSLQGGFATGNSPLHF
CDR3nt: TGTGCCAGCAGTTTACAGGGGGGCTTTGCGACGGGTAATTCACCCCTCCACTTT

v_gene: TRBV4-1
abundance: .
j_gene: TRBJ2-5
d_gene: TRBD1
CDR3aa: CASSPQGATAQETQYF
CDR3nt: TGCGCCAGCAGCCCTCAGGGGGCGACAGCTCAAGAGACCCAGTACTTC

v_gene: TRBV19
abundance: .
j_gene: TRBJ2-1
d_gene: .
CDR3aa: CASRELGSSYNEQFF
CDR3nt: TGTGCCAGTAGGGAGCTAGGGAGCTCCTACAATGAGCAGTTCTTC